This TCR beta chain was identified in a study of shared clonotypes between healthy human individuals. Study-wide results and limits: Represented genetic and exposure-history diversity was restricted by having few donors.

On this clone itself: Its antigen remains unidentified.

HIV-negative, healthy adults without recent acute infections or vaccinations were the donors. Germline assignment: CDR1 SEHNR and CDR2 FQNEAQ (reference sequence). J lost 7 bases, V lost 1 base, and 4 bases had no gene match. The CDR3 length is 14 residues. Around 30,000 T cell genomes (approximately 180 ng DNA) went into each sorted-subset replicate. Sequenced by immunoSEQ multiplex PCR; TCRdb stores in-frame clones only, minus some. Among approximately 2,300,000 clones listed, less than 95% were seen once. This receptor was obtained from a man aged 18 to 29 in good health. Some clones in this sample may be carry-over from other donors' samples. The chain carries TRBV7-9 and TRBJ2-1; 7 nucleotides align to TRBD2. The sample taken for sequencing was naive CD4+ T cells from PBMCs. Specified subset: CD45RA+ positively selected. CDR3 loop: CASSLGAGPNEQFF. Written as DNA, the CDR3 is TGTGCCAGCAGCTTAGGAGCGGGGCCGAATGAGCAGTTCTTC. The full variable domain, in which reference TRBV7-9 and TRBJ2-1 provide the parts outside the CDR3, is DTGVSQNPRHKITKRGQNVTFRCDPISEHNRLYWYRQTLGQGPEFLTYFQNEAQLEKSRLLSDRFSAERPKGSFSTLEIQRTEQGDSAMYLCASSLGAGPNEQFFGPGTRLTVL.